The rows below give T cell receptor beta chains drawn from one sample of a study of shared clonotypes between healthy human individuals. Clones were read by immunoSEQ multiplex PCR, and TCRdb kept only the in-frame ones, dropping some. The sample lists approximately 810,000 clones; approximately 92% were seen once. Sequenced input: naive CD8+ T cells sorted from blood. The receptors were gathered from a man aged 30 to 45 in good health. CDR3s leave out the opening cysteine and the closing phenylalanine or tryptophan.

TRBV28	TRBJ1-1	ASSLYTGGALSEAF
TRBV7-6	TRBJ2-7	ASSLAHSPYEQY
TRBV19	TRBJ2-7	ASSIDWDRTLATYEQY
TRBV11-2	TRBJ2-7	ASRLINEQY
TRBV30	TRBJ1-1	AWVDPGGVITEAF
TRBV5-1	TRBJ2-1	ASSLGGGVPYNEQF
TRBV5-6	TRBJ2-7	ASSFSGGTGKNPPYEQY
TRBV4-3	TRBJ2-2	ASSQVLASPENGGELF
TRBV11-2	-	ASSQDSGPISYNEQF
TRBV5-6	TRBJ2-2	ASSFSQAGGSGELF
TRBV28	TRBJ2-1	ASSRDPGGGLNEQF
TRBV10-1	TRBJ2-3	ASSESVASSTDTQY
TRBV9	TRBJ2-7	ASNRDGGYEQY
TRBV19	TRBJ2-3	ASSWGLAGGPGVDTQY
TRBV6-1	TRBJ2-3	ASSQGETDTQY
TRBV20-1	TRBJ2-1	SARENEQF
TRBV7-9	TRBJ2-1	ASRDRTYNEQF
TRBV6-6	TRBJ2-5	ASSPGTGTLETQY
TRBV4-1	TRBJ1-1	ASSQVGVMNTEAF
TRBV7-6	TRBJ2-2	ASSLEGGGDYLITGELF
TRBV5-5	TRBJ2-2	ASQPVLAGELF
TRBV28	TRBJ2-7	ASRVETSNLYEQY